These 19 T cell receptor beta chains originate from one sample sequenced in a study of identical twins (dated by TCRdb to the mid-2010s). Library method: 5' RACE. For sequencing, an Illumina HiSeq 2000 was employed. In TCRdb, the public reads were trimmed at Q25 with fastp and aligned with MiXCR, with productive beta chains retained. Rows with a matching CDR3 protein are joined into one entry that keeps the most common DNA and genes. In this sample the table shows 400,000 to 550,000 distinct CDR3 sequences, 13% to 15% of which occur a single time. The ten largest account for about 0.94% of the sample. These sequences were also reported in another study, on yellow fever vaccine responses in identical twins.

Sample: CD4+ T cells sorted from blood. The receptors originated from a woman aged 18-30 years in good health.

This clonotype has ten or more counts. The chain combines TRBV7-9 with TRBJ1-6; D perhaps matches TRBD1 (5 bases). The CDR3 has 16 residues. V was cut by 1 base and J by 5 bases, with 12 bases left in between. Per the germline V gene, CDR1 is SEHNR and CDR2 is FQNEAQ (reference sequence). Here the CDR3 DNA reads TGTGCCAGCAGCTTAGTTGTAGGGGTGCATAATTCACCCCTCCACTTT. It specifies CASSLVVGVHNSPLHF.

The V call is TRBV7-2, the J call TRBJ2-3, with 8 bases that match TRBD1. Germline V gene sequence: CDR1 SGHTA, CDR2 FQGNSA. CDR3 size: 15 residues. V gave up 1 base and J gave up 6 bases; unmatched junction bases: 6. The CDR3 sequence: CASSLGDRQADTQYF. The CDR3 DNA is TGTGCCAGCAGCTTAGGGGACAGGCAAGCGGATACGCAGTATTTT.

This clonotype has a handful of counts. The chain links TRBV5-1 to TRBJ2-3; 8 bases align to TRBD1. CDR3 length: 13 amino acids. CDR1 and CDR2 from the germline V gene are SGHRS and YFSETQ. V was clipped by 2 bases and J by 9 bases; unmatched bases: 5. The CDR3 reads CASSLTGGRTQYF. In DNA form, the CDR3 reads TGCGCCAGCAGCTTAACAGGGGGGAGAACGCAGTATTTT.

The chain couples TRBV19 to TRBJ2-3; tentatively, D is TRBD2 (6 bases). The CDR3 runs to 14 residues. CDR1 is LNHDA and CDR2 is SQIVND in the germline V gene (reference sequence). Trimming shortened V by 3 bases and J by 6 bases, and 13 bases separated the two germline ends. CDR3 sequence: CASSMSSAVDTQYF. CDR3 nucleotides: TGTGCCAGTAGTATGTCTAGCGCGGTGGATACGCAGTATTTT.

This clonotype was recorded a few times. V gene TRBV5-6 combines with J gene TRBJ1-2; D not certain. Germline V lookup: CDR1 SGHDT, CDR2 YYEEEE. Deletions cut 0 bases from V and 4 bases from J, with 10 bases between. CDR3 length equals 14 residues. CDR3 sequence: CASSLGPAPYGYTF. The CDR3 bases are TGTGCCAGCAGCTTGGGACCAGCGCCCTATGGCTACACCTTC.

The table lists this clonotype with many counts. The chain joins TRBV5-6 to TRBJ2-7, with 8 bases fitting TRBD1. V lost 4 bases, J lost 2 bases, and 8 bases stayed unmatched. Germline CDR1 is SGHDT and CDR2 is YYEEEE. This CDR3 region has 15 residues. The CDR3 nucleotides are TGTGCCAGCAGCAACCCCGACAGGGGTACCTACGAGCAGTACTTC. This encodes CASSNPDRGTYEQYF.

This clonotype has more than one count but fewer than ten. The rearrangement joins TRBV12-3 or TRBV12-4 to TRBJ2-3; 9 bases are shared with TRBD2. The CDR3 has 16 residues. After removal of 6 bases from V and 10 bases from J, the junction contained 17 bases not matched to a gene. The CDR3 is CASSKTSSGVDLAQYF. CDR3 DNA: TGTGCCAGCAGCAAAACCTCTAGCGGGGTGGATTTGGCGCAGTATTTT.

The chain recombines TRBV20-1 with TRBJ2-2; D may match TRBD1 or TRBD2 (5 bases each). In germline, CDR1 is DFQATT, CDR2 SNEGSKA (reference sequence). The CDR3 sequence is 13 residues long. V lost 6 bases and J 6 bases, leaving 14 bases between the germline ends. CDR3 nucleotides: TGCAGTGCCGGTATTCAGGGAGCCGGGGAGCTGTTTTTT. It is translated as CSAGIQGAGELFF.

The V call is TRBV11-2, the J call TRBJ2-5; TRBD1 matches 9 bases. CDR1 and CDR2 from the germline V gene are SGHAT and FQNNGV. The CDR3 covers 15 residues. The V and J ends lost 1 base and 5 bases, in that order; junction bases with no gene match: 5. DNA for the CDR3: TGTGCCAGCAGCTTAGGGGACAGGGTCGGGGAGACCCAGTACTTC. This translates into CASSLGDRVGETQYF.

This clonotype was recorded only once. It is likely a read error, because the conserved phenylalanine at the end of the CDR3 is missing. This chain joins TRBV29-1 and TRBJ2-3; D may correspond to TRBD1 or TRBD2 (5 bases each). Germline CDR1 reads SQVTM; CDR2 reads ANQGSEA. The CDR3 is 15 amino acids. The ends were cut back, 3 bases at V and 2 bases at J, with 15 bases in the middle. CDR3 DNA: TGCAGCGTTGATATGGTTGTGGGACCCACAGATACGCAGTATTCT. Encoded protein: CSVDMVVGPTDTQYS.

This clonotype was picked up a small number of times. The rearrangement joins TRBV6-1 to TRBJ2-2; 12 bases align to TRBD2. There are 15 residues in the CDR3. V shed 10 bases and J 3 bases; nucleotides not matched to a gene: 6. CDR1 is MNHNS, CDR2 SASEGT, per germline. CDR3 sequence: CATRGTSGYTGELFF. The CDR3 nucleotides are TGTGCCACCCGAGGGACTAGCGGGTACACCGGGGAGCTGTTTTTT.

In its sample, this clonotype was seen a few times. The chain couples TRBV29-1 to TRBJ2-1; 11 bases are shared with TRBD2. The CDR3 runs 17 residues. The germline gives CDR1 SQVTM, CDR2 ANQGSEA. The V gene end was trimmed by 0 bases and the J gene end by 4 bases; junction bases not matched to a gene: 8. CDR3 in amino acids: CSVEDLPTSGIYNEQFF. DNA for the CDR3: TGCAGCGTTGAAGATCTCCCGACTAGCGGGATATACAATGAGCAGTTCTTC.

This clonotype was counted ten times or more. The CDR3 bases are TGTGCCAGCAGCTCTGGAACCGGGCCCTCTAAGGAGGAGACCCAGTACTTC. Amino acids: CASSSGTGPSKEETQYF. The chain has TRBV7-8 and TRBJ2-5; no firm D call. CDR1 and CDR2 from the germline V gene are SGHVS and FQNEAQ. V lost 4 bases and J lost 5, with 23 bases in between. This CDR3 comprises 17 residues.

This clonotype was observed a few times. The rearrangement uses TRBV3-1 and TRBJ2-3; D gene unclear. This CDR3 region has 11 residues. V shed 0 bases and J shed 10 bases, with 5 bases lying between them. The V gene's germline CDR1 is LGHDT and CDR2 YNNKEL (reference sequence). CDR3 residues: CASSQDFAQYF. The CDR3 nucleotides read TGTGCCAGCAGCCAAGACTTTGCGCAGTATTTT.

In its sample, this clonotype was seen a few times. The CDR3 sequence: CASSLGGQGSPGELFF. For the CDR3, the DNA is TGTGCCAGCAGCTTAGGGGGACAGGGGAGCCCCGGGGAGCTGTTTTTT. V usage is TRBV7-6 and J usage is TRBJ2-2; 10 bases line up with TRBD1. The CDR3 contains 16 residues. V was clipped by 1 base and J by 6 bases; unmatched bases: 5. The germline CDR1 and CDR2 sequences are SGHVS and FNYEAQ.

There are a few counts of this clonotype. The gene calls are TRBV12-3 or TRBV12-4 and TRBJ2-5; maybe TRBD2 (6 bases). The length of the CDR3 is 14 residues. Trimming stripped 8 bases from V and 5 bases from J, with 18 bases between. The CDR3 DNA follows: TGTGCCAGCGGCAAACGGGAGAGGAAGGAGACCCAGTACTTC. Translated, it gives CASGKRERKETQYF.

Only a few counts were recorded for this clonotype. V gene TRBV5-1 combines with J gene TRBJ2-2; TRBD1 matches 7 bases. V was clipped by 7 bases and J by 0 bases; unmatched bases: 6. The length of the CDR3 is 15 residues. CDR1 is SGHRS and CDR2 is YFSETQ in the germline V gene. CDR3 bases: TGCGCCAGCCAGACAGGGCCTCCGAACACCGGGGAGCTGTTTTTT. The encoded protein is CASQTGPPNTGELFF.

This clonotype turned up a few times. This rearrangement joins TRBV6-1 to TRBJ2-1, with D possibly matching TRBD2 (7 bases). The V end was cut by 5 bases, the J end by 9 bases, with 17 bases between. In germline, CDR1 is MNHNS, CDR2 SASEGT. The CDR3 has 14 residues. The CDR3 loop is CASSPRWGGGEQFF. The CDR3 nucleotides are TGTGCCAGCAGTCCACGTTGGGGGGGCGGTGAGCAGTTCTTC.

J is TRBJ1-5 and V is TRBV28; D is perhaps TRBD1 (5 bases). V was cut by 6 bases and J by 6 bases, with 15 bases left in between. Germline V gives CDR1 MDHEN, CDR2 SYDVKM. The CDR3 sequence is 14 residues long. CDR3 nucleotides: TGTGCCAGCAGCCACCGTGGGGACGGTCAGCCCCAGCATTTT. Protein: CASSHRGDGQPQHF.